This is a list of T cell receptor beta chains from one sample in a study of blood T cell repertoires in COVID-19. Method: immunoSEQ multiplex PCR; TCRdb's copy keeps in-frame clones and lacks some. The profile covers around 35,000 clones, with approximately 90% appearing a single time and about 12% taken by the ten largest. The sample taken for sequencing was peripheral blood. The source is a man aged 55 to 69 with active COVID-19. Both conserved end residues are part of each CDR3. The D gene is left open where the match is weak. The size entry is marked missing in some rows and otherwise reads once, few, many or a size class.

d_gene	len	abundance	j_gene	v_gene	CDR3nt	CDR3aa
NA	15	NA	TRBJ1-1	TRBV11-1	TGTGCCAGCAGCTTCTTCTGGGAGGTGAACACTGAAGCTTTCTTT	CASSFFWEVNTEAFF
NA	13	NA	TRBJ1-5	TRBV24-1	TGTGCCACCAGTGAAAGCAGCAATCAGCCCCAGCATTTT	CATSESSNQPQHF
TRBD1	15	once	TRBJ1-2	TRBV19	TGTGCCAGTAGTATAGGGACAGGGGGCGATGCTGGCTACACCTTC	CASSIGTGGDAGYTF
TRBD1	17	NA	TRBJ1-2	TRBV9	TGTGCCAGCAGCAGTAAAAGGACAGGGGTTAAAGAGTATGGCTACACCTTC	CASSSKRTGVKEYGYTF
NA	14	NA	TRBJ2-2	TRBV5-1	TGCGCCAGCAGCTTCGAACCGGACACCGGGGAGCTGTTTTTT	CASSFEPDTGELFF
TRBD2	17	once	TRBJ2-2	TRBV11-2	TGTGCCAGCAGCTTAGGTAGCGGGAGGAGGCTAGGCGGGGAGCTGTTTTTT	CASSLGSGRRLGGELFF
TRBD1	15	NA	TRBJ2-7	TRBV28	TGTGCCAGCATCCGGACAGGGTTAAGCTCCTACGAGCAGTACTTC	CASIRTGLSSYEQYF
TRBD2	17	NA	TRBJ2-3	TRBV24-1	TGTGCCACCAGTGATCCCAGGCCTAGCGGGGTCACAGATACGCAGTATTTT	CATSDPRPSGVTDTQYF
TRBD2	15	many	TRBJ2-1	TRBV7-9	TGTGCCAGCAGCTTAGCGGGAGGGCCGAGTAATGAGCAGTTCTTC	CASSLAGGPSNEQFF
NA	16	NA	TRBJ2-2	TRBV2	TGTGCCAGTAAGCTTAACCTGGGACAGAACACCGGGGAGCTGTTTTTT	CASKLNLGQNTGELFF
NA	14	once	TRBJ1-2	TRBV10-3	TGTGCCATCACCGACAGCCAGGCTAACTATGGCTACACCTTC	CAITDSQANYGYTF
TRBD1	15	NA	TRBJ1-3	TRBV3-1/TRBV3-2	TGTGCCAGCAGCAACTACAGGGGACCTGGAAACACCATATATTTT	CASSNYRGPGNTIYF
NA	13	NA	TRBJ1-4	TRBV2	TGTGCCAGCAGTGAGTCGGTAAATGAAAAACTGTTTTTT	CASSESVNEKLFF
NA	10	NA	TRBJ1-2	TRBV2	TGTGCCAGCGGGCCGAGCAGCTACACCTTC	CASGPSSYTF
TRBD2	15	NA	TRBJ2-5	TRBV7-2	TGTGCCAGCAGCTTACCGACTAGCCCGGACGAGACCCAGTACTTC	CASSLPTSPDETQYF
TRBD2	15	NA	TRBJ2-3	TRBV28	TGTGCCAGCAGCCCGGGACTAGCCGGACCAGATACGCAGTATTTT	CASSPGLAGPDTQYF
NA	17	once	TRBJ2-1	TRBV5-1	TGCGCCAGCAGCTCATATTCCGGGACCCAGGGGTTGAATGAGCAGTTCTTC	CASSSYSGTQGLNEQFF
NA	14	few	TRBJ2-1	TRBV7-9	TGTGCCAGCAGCTTAGGTGGGAGCAACAATGAGCAGTTCTTC	CASSLGGSNNEQFF
TRBD2	16	once	TRBJ2-3	TRBV18	TGTGCCAGCTCACCGGGACTAGCGGGAGGCACAGATACGCAGTATTTT	CASSPGLAGGTDTQYF
TRBD2	17	NA	TRBJ2-5	TRBV9	TGTGCCAGCAGCGTATCCCTTCAACTAGCGCGCCAAGAGACCCAGTACTTC	CASSVSLQLARQETQYF
NA	13	NA	TRBJ2-7	TRBV19	TGTGCCAGTAGTGTTACAGGGCCCTACGAGCAGTACTTC	CASSVTGPYEQYF
TRBD1	15	once	TRBJ2-7	TRBV19	TGTGCCAGTAGTCCAGGACAGGGGGGAACCTACGAGCAGTACTTC	CASSPGQGGTYEQYF
NA	14	once	TRBJ2-7	TRBV7-6	TGTGCCAGCAGCCCAGCGAGCGAGGGATACGAGCAGTACTTC	CASSPASEGYEQYF
NA	14	few	TRBJ1-4	TRBV4-3	TGCGCCAGCAGCCAAGGGGGGGGTCGTGAAAAACTGTTTTTT	CASSQGGGREKLFF
TRBD1	14	NA	TRBJ1-6	TRBV10-3	TGTGCCATCAGTCGGGACAGGATAAATTCACCCCTCCACTTT	CAISRDRINSPLHF
NA	15	NA	TRBJ2-1	TRBV15	TGTGCCACCAGCAGAGGCACTAGCCGTCCAGATGAGCAGTTCTTC	CATSRGTSRPDEQFF
NA	13	NA	TRBJ1-5	TRBV12-3/TRBV12-4	TGTGCCAGCAGCTCCAATGAGCGTCAGCCCCAGCATTTT	CASSSNERQPQHF
NA	12	NA	TRBJ1-1	TRBV10-3	TGTGCCATCAGCGGGGGGAACACTGAAGCTTTCTTT	CAISGGNTEAFF
TRBD1	18	NA	TRBJ2-6	TRBV9	TGTGCCAGCAGCGCCCGAAGGACAGGGGGATTTGGGGCCAACGTCCTGACTTTC	CASSARRTGGFGANVLTF
TRBD1	14	NA	TRBJ1-6	TRBV5-6	TGTGCCAGCAGCTATACAGGGGAGAATTCACCCCTCCACTTT	CASSYTGENSPLHF
TRBD1	15	NA	TRBJ2-1	TRBV6-5	TGTGCCAGCAGTCCGGACAGGGGGCGCTTCAATGAGCAGTTCTTC	CASSPDRGRFNEQFF
TRBD1	14	NA	TRBJ2-7	TRBV28	TGTGCCAGCAGTCCGGGACAGCTCCCAAACGAGCAGTACTTC	CASSPGQLPNEQYF
TRBD1	12	NA	TRBJ1-1	TRBV6-5	TGTGCCAGCTGGGACAGGAACACTGAAGCTTTCTTT	CASWDRNTEAFF
NA	15	NA	TRBJ2-1	TRBV5-6	TGTGCCAGCAGCTTGGGTAGCGGACCTACTTTATTTTTGTTCTTC	CASSLGSGPTLFLFF
NA	14	NA	TRBJ2-3	TRBV28	TGTGCCAGCAACCCTGACGGGGGTACAGATACGCAGTATTTT	CASNPDGGTDTQYF
TRBD1	16	NA	TRBJ1-2	TRBV18	TGTGCCAGCTCATCCACCGGGACAGGGACTAACTATGGCTACACCTTC	CASSSTGTGTNYGYTF
NA	14	NA	TRBJ2-7	TRBV7-8	TGTGCCAGCAGCTTAGTAATTGGCCCGTACGAGCAGTACTTC	CASSLVIGPYEQYF
TRBD1	13	NA	TRBJ2-7	TRBV19	TGTGCCAGTAGTAGGGACAGGTGGTTCGAGCAGTACTTC	CASSRDRWFEQYF
TRBD1	15	NA	TRBJ2-1	TRBV29-1	TGCAGCGTTGGGGGCGGACAGGGGTCCTACAATGAGCAGTTCTTC	CSVGGGQGSYNEQFF
TRBD1	16	NA	TRBJ1-6	TRBV30	TGTGCCTGGAATGGGGACAGAGGTTTATATAATTCACCCCTCCACTTT	CAWNGDRGLYNSPLHF
NA	15	NA	TRBJ1-5	TRBV4-1	TGCGCCAGCAGCCAGGGGGACTGGGGCAATCAGCCCCAGCATTTT	CASSQGDWGNQPQHF
NA	13	NA	TRBJ1-5	TRBV4-2	TGTGCCAGCAGCCCCGGGACTGCTCAGCCCCAGCATTTT	CASSPGTAQPQHF
NA	13	NA	TRBJ2-1	TRBV4-2	TGTGCCAGCAGCCAAGTGTCCGGACTCGAGCAGTTCTTC	CASSQVSGLEQFF
NA	13	once	TRBJ2-7	TRBV7-9	TGTGCCAGCAGCTTTACAGGTTCCTACGAGCAGTACTTC	CASSFTGSYEQYF
TRBD1	14	NA	TRBJ1-1	TRBV5-8	TGTGCCAGCAGCTTGGACAGGGGGAACACTGAAGCTTTCTTT	CASSLDRGNTEAFF
NA	14	NA	TRBJ2-3	TRBV7-9	TGTGCCAGCAGCTCCCTGACTAGCACAGATACGCAGTATTTT	CASSSLTSTDTQYF
NA	14	NA	TRBJ1-1	TRBV19	TGTGCCTCTGGGTCGGGCAGGGCTTTGACTGAAGCTTTCTTT	CASGSGRALTEAFF
TRBD2	18	NA	TRBJ2-3	TRBV27	TGTGCCAGCATCCCGCGCGGGGGACTAGCGACTAGCACAGATACGCAGTATTTT	CASIPRGGLATSTDTQYF
NA	16	NA	TRBJ2-5	TRBV28	TGTGCCAGCAGTTCCGCCCAAGGCCTAGCGCAAGAGACCCAGTACTTC	CASSSAQGLAQETQYF
TRBD2	14	NA	TRBJ2-3	TRBV6-2/TRBV6-3	TGTGCCAGCAGTTACGCCCTAGCGGGAGATACGCAGTATTTT	CASSYALAGDTQYF
TRBD1	15	NA	TRBJ1-2	TRBV15	TGTGCCACCAGCAGGGCCGGACAGGGGGCCTATGGCTACACCTTC	CATSRAGQGAYGYTF
TRBD1	15	NA	TRBJ1-2	TRBV5-1	TGCGCCAGCAGCTTAGAGACACAGGGGGCGCATGGCTACACCTTC	CASSLETQGAHGYTF
NA	16	NA	TRBJ2-1	TRBV25-1	TGTGCCAGCAGTCCACCACCGGGTTTCTCCTACAATGAGCAGTTCTTC	CASSPPPGFSYNEQFF
TRBD1	14	NA	TRBJ1-2	TRBV5-6	TGTGCCAGCAGCTTCGTAGGACAGGGAAATGGCTACACCTTC	CASSFVGQGNGYTF
NA	15	NA	TRBJ2-7	TRBV5-1	TGCGCCAGCAGGGAGGGCGCAGGGGGACCTTACGAGCAGTACTTC	CASREGAGGPYEQYF
NA	15	NA	TRBJ1-2	TRBV5-1	TGCGCCAGCAGCTTGGTCACGGACAGCTACTATGGCTACACCTTC	CASSLVTDSYYGYTF
NA	15	NA	TRBJ1-4	TRBV4-1	TGCGCCAGCAGCCAAGTGTCCGTAACTAATGAAAAACTGTTTTTT	CASSQVSVTNEKLFF
TRBD2	16	hyperexpanded	TRBJ2-7	TRBV6-1	TGTGCCAGCAGTGAGTCTAGCGGGAGGAGTCCCTACGAGCAGTACTTC	CASSESSGRSPYEQYF
TRBD2	15	NA	TRBJ2-3	TRBV15	TGTGCCACCAAAAGCGGGAGGGCCAGCACAGATACGCAGTATTTT	CATKSGRASTDTQYF